This T cell receptor beta chain was sequenced in a study of beta chain features in type 1 diabetes. Across the study: Some 110 million sorted cells were examined across all samples.

Study results and limitations: Shortening of TCRB CDR3s, moderate but significant, appeared in all four CD4+ subsets of Type 1 diabetes patients.

Remarks on this clone: Antigen: not known.

Investigators reverse transcribed all isolated RNA, so they sequenced expressed TCRB transcripts. Sequencing used immunoSEQ multiplex PCR; TCRdb keeps in-frame clones, though not all of them. Among just over 600,000 clones listed, about 16% were seen once. The CDR3 is 13 amino acids. Germline assignment: CDR1 SQVTM and CDR2 ANQGSEA. V lost 4 bases and J lost 4, with 11 bases in between. The source material was naive CD4+ T cells from blood. The receptor comes from a man aged 18 to 30 in good health. The chain joins TRBV29-1 to TRBJ2-1; D perhaps matches TRBD2 (6 bases). CDR3 sequence reads: CSVGGRLYNEQFF. The CDR3 coding sequence is TGCAGCGTTGGGGGGAGGCTTTACAATGAGCAGTTCTTC.